The sample holds one count of the clone carrying this T cell receptor (beta chain). The data derive from a study of blood T cell repertoires in COVID-19. About the study: The United States, Italy and Spain supplied acute and convalescent COVID-19 samples. The analysed material was cDNA or gDNA that came from T cells, B-cell-depleted T cells, or PBMCs.

Per the original data handling: Amplification from reference gene primers served as the basis for estimated nucleated cell counts. Some clones are missing from TCRdb's copy, which holds only in-frame ones; the method was immunoSEQ multiplex PCR. V and J calls and clone size come straight from that table; D and trimming were deduced from the DNA. Of 170,000 or so clones in the sample, more than 75% were seen once. CDR3 size: 17 residues. The sample consisted of peripheral blood. The sequence was collected from a woman aged 18-30 years who had recovered from COVID-19. The gene calls are TRBV1 and TRBJ2-4; whether TRBD2, the table's D call, matches the DNA was not checked. TRBV1 has pseudogene status. CDR3 protein: CTSSQGLAGDPKNIQYF. The DNA for the CDR3 is TGCACCAGCAGCCAGGGACTAGCGGGGGACCCCAAAAACATTCAGTACTTC.